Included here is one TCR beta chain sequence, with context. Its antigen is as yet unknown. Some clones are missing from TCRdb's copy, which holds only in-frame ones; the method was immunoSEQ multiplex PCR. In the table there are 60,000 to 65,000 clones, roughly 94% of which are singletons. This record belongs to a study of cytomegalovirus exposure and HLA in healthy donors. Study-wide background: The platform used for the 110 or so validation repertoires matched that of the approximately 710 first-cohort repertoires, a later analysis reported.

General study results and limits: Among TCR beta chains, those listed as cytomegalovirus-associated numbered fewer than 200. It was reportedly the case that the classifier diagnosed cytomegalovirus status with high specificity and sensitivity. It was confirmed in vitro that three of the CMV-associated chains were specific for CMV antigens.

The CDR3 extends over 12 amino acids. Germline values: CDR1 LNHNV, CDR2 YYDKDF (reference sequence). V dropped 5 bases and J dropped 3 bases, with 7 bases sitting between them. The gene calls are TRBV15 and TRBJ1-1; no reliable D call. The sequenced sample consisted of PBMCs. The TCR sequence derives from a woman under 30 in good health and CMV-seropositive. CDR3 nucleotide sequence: TGTGCCACCAGCCCCCCGGACACTGAAGCTTTCTTT. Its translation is CATSPPDTEAFF.